These T cell receptor beta chains were read from a single sample in a study of blood T cell repertoires in COVID-19. Method: immunoSEQ multiplex PCR; TCRdb's copy keeps in-frame clones and lacks some. The sample lists 120,000 or so clones; about nine tenths were seen once. Sequencing input: peripheral blood. These receptor sequences come from a woman in her 70s with acute or convalescent COVID-19. Each CDR3 is given with its conserved first and last residue. Clone size is stated in some rows and not others, as once, few, many or a class when expanded.

V gene | clone size | CDR3 protein
TRBV7-3 | . | CASSLGQGMGELFF
TRBV10-3 | . | CAISEAVSGNTIYF
TRBV7-2 | once | CASSIHVSRNTDTQYF
TRBV29-1 | . | CSVGQGADYNSPLHF
TRBV7-3 | . | CASSGPPGTTNTGELFF
TRBV5-4 | . | CASSPGPGGETQYF
TRBV9 | . | CASSSGQGAFEKLFF
TRBV7-2 | once | CASSLHGQSFPLHF
TRBV3-1/TRBV3-2 | . | CARQGYGYTF
TRBV28 | . | CASSFAGSYNEQFF
TRBV5-5 | . | CASSFQGGNQPQHF
TRBV5-1 | . | CASSLDRGFKNTQYF
TRBV2 | few | CASSQTGVGSGANVLTF
TRBV24-1 | . | CATSDSQGGDQETQYF
TRBV6-1 | few | CASSEEIWGQRQDQPQHF
TRBV6-5 | . | CASSSTGRANYGYTF
TRBV12-5 | . | CASGLYLTGSGNQPQHF
TRBV24-1 | . | CATSVDSTYNEQFF
TRBV3-1/TRBV3-2 | few | CASSQDRGIMNTEAFF
TRBV25-1 | once | CASSEPTGTGVELFF
TRBV11-1 | few | CASSEGQGPQETQYF
TRBV28 | once | CASIGTGDSYSGNTIYF
TRBV2 | . | CASSEGSTGTETQYF
TRBV3-1/TRBV3-2 | . | CASSQDRIGGITGELFF
TRBV6-5 | . | CASSSPGGGREQYF
TRBV29-1 | . | CSAPRRSTSYGYTF
TRBV27 | once | CATESIKGIYGYTF
TRBV5-4 | . | CASSYGTGPGYTF
TRBV19 | once | CASSRRGTGAYNEQFF
TRBV11-3 | . | CASSSIFGTANTGELFF
TRBV5-5 | . | CASSIQGATSYNEQFF
TRBV28 | . | CASSGTTANSPLHF
TRBV6-6 | . | CASRFSRVYNEQFF
TRBV7-3 | . | CASSLRQGNPFGEQYF
TRBV28 | . | CASSSQRGLSTDTQYF
TRBV5-1 | . | CASSLETTAPSTEAFF
TRBV7-8 | . | CASSFLWRNTLEAFF
TRBV10-2 | . | CATTGSVTDTQYF
TRBV18 | . | CASSLGLSYEQYF
TRBV30 | . | CAWSVDSYTGELFF
TRBV2 | . | CASSPTSAKGNEQFF
TRBV5-5 | . | CASGGGGDAATNEKLFF
TRBV28 | . | CASILGGASGATGELFF
TRBV7-6 | once | CASSLDSFTGELFF
TRBV24-1 | . | CATTTRENTEAFF
TRBV19 | . | CASSKIKWDRGNQPQHF
TRBV6-5 | . | CASNSRKGAEAFF
TRBV3-1/TRBV3-2 | . | CASSQQGTGEEQYF
TRBV10-1 | . | CASKSDRDDPGVYYQPQHF
TRBV27 | . | CASSYREGDTQYF
TRBV3-1/TRBV3-2 | . | CASSRWTADANYGYTF
TRBV6-1 | . | CASTRVSGGYNEQFF
TRBV19 | . | CASSTWTGSGNQPQHF
TRBV6-4 | once | CAIPGRGGNEQFF
TRBV6-1 | few | CASSGDRDLSGANVLTF
TRBV29-1 | few | CSVELSNYGYTF
TRBV5-1 | few | CASSFDMNTEAFF
TRBV10-1 | . | CASSDLAANTGELFF